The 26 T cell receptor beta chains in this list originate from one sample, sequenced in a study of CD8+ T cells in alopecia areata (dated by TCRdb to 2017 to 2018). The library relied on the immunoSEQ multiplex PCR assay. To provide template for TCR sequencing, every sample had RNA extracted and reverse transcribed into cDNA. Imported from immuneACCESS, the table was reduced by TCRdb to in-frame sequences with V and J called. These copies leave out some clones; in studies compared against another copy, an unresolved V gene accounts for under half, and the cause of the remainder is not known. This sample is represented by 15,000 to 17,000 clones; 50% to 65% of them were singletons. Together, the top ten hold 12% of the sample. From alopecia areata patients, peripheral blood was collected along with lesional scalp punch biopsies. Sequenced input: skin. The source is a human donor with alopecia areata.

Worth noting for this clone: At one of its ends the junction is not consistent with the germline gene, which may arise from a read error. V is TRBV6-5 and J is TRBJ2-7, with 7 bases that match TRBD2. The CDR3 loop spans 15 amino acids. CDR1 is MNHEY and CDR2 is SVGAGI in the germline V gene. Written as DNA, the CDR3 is TGTGCCAGCAGTTACTCCGGAGGTTGGGGGGGACTTACCTATTTC. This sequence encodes CASSYSGGWGGLTYF.

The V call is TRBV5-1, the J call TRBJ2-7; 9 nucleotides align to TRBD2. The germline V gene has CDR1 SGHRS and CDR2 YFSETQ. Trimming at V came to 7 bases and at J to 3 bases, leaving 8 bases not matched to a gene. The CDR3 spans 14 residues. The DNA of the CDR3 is TGCGCCAGCTGTCTTAGCGGGGGAATCTACGAGCAGTACTTC. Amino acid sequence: CASCLSGGIYEQYF.

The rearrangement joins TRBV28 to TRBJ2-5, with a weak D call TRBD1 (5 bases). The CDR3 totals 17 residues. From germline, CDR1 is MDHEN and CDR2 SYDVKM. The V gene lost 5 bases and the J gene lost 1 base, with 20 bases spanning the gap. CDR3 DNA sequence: TGTGCCAGCAGTCCCAACTACAGGACCCTTTCCCAAGAGACCCAGTACTTC. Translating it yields CASSPNYRTLSQETQYF.

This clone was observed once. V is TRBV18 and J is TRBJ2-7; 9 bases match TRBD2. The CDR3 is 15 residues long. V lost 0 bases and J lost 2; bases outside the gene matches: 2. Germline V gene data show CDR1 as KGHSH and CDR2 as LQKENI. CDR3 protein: CASSPPPSGAYEQYF. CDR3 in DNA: TGTGCCAGCTCACCACCGCCTAGCGGGGCCTACGAGCAGTACTTC.

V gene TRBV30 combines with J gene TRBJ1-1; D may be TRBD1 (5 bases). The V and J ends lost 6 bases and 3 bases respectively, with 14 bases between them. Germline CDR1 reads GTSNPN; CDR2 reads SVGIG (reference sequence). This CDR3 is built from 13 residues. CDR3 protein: CACDGGGYTEAFF. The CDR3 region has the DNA TGTGCCTGTGATGGGGGAGGGTACACTGAAGCTTTCTTT.

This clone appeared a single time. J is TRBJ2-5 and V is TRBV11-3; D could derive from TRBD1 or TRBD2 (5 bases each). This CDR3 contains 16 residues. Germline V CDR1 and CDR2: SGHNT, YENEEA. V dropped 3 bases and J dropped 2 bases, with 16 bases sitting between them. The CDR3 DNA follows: TGTGCCAGCAGCTTCGGACTCCTAGGGGCGCAAGAGACCCAGTACTTC. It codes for CASSFGLLGAQETQYF.

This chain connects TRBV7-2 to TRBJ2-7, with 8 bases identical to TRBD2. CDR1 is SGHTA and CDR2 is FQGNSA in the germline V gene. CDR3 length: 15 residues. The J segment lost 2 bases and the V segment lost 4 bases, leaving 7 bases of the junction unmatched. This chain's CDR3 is CASSSSAGETYEQYF. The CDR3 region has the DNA TGTGCCAGCAGCTCCTCAGCGGGAGAGACCTACGAGCAGTACTTC.

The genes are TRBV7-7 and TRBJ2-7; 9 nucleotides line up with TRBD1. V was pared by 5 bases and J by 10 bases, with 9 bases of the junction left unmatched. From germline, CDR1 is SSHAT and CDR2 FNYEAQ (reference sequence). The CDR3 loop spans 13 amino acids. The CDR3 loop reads CASSVGTGLFQYF. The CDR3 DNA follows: TGTGCCAGCAGCGTGGGGACAGGGTTGTTTCAGTACTTC.

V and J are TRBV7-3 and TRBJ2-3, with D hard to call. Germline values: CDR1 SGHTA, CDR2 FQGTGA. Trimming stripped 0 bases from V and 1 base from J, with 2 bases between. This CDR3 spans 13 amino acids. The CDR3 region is CASSLTGTDTQYF. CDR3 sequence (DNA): TGTGCCAGCAGCTTAACTGGCACAGATACGCAGTATTTT.

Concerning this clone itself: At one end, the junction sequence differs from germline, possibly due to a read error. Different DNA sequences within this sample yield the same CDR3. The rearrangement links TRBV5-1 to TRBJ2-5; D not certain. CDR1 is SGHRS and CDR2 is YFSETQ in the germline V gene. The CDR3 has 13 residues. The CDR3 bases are TGCGCCAGCAGCTTGGGGATTCAAGAGACTCAGTACTTC. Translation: CASSLGIQETQYF.

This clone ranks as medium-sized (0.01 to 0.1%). The CDR3 region is CASKEQGVQETQYF. The CDR3 region has the DNA TGTGCCAGCAAAGAACAGGGTGTCCAAGAGACCCAGTACTTC. The chain joins TRBV2 to TRBJ2-5; D possibly corresponds to TRBD1 (6 bases). The germline gives CDR1 SNHLY, CDR2 FYNNEI. This CDR3 is built from 14 residues. V gave up 7 bases and J gave up 1 base, with 13 bases separating them.

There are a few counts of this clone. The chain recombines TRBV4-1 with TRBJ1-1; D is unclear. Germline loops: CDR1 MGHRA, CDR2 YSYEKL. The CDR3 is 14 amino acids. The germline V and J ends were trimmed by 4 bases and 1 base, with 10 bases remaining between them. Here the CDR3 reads CASSPKEGNTEAFF. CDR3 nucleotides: TGCGCCAGCAGCCCGAAAGAGGGGAACACTGAAGCTTTCTTT.

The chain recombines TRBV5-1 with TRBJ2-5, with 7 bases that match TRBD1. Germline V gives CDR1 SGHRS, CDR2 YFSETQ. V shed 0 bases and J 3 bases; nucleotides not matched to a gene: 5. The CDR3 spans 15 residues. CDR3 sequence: CASSLAAGTEETQYF. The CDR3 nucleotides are TGCGCCAGCAGCTTGGCGGCCGGGACAGAAGAGACCCAGTACTTC.

CDR3 bases: TGTGCCAGCAGTTACTCGGCAGGCGTGAATGAAAAACTGTTTTTT. Protein: CASSYSAGVNEKLFF. The V call is TRBV6-5, the J call TRBJ1-4; D remains unclear. Germline V gene data show CDR1 as MNHEY and CDR2 as SVGAGI. This CDR3 has 15 amino acids. Trimming left V 0 bases short and J 5 bases short, with 10 bases between.

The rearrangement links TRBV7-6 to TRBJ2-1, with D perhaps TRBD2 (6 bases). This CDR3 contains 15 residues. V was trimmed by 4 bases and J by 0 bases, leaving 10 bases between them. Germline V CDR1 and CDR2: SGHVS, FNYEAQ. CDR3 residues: CASSWGDFSYNEQFF. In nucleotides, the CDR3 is TGTGCCAGCAGCTGGGGGGACTTCTCCTACAATGAGCAGTTCTTC.

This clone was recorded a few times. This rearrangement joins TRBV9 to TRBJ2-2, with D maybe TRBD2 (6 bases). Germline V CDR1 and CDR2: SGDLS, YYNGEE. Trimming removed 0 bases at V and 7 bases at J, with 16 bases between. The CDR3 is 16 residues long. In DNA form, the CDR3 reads TGTGCCAGCAGCGTAGCCCAGGCAGCGGGTATCGGGGAGCTGTTTTTT. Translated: CASSVAQAAGIGELFF. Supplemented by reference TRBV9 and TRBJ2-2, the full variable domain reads DSGVTQTPKHLITATGQRVTLRCSPRSGDLSVYWYQQSLDQGLQFLIQYYNGEERAKGNILERFSAQQFPDLHSELNLSSLELGDSALYFCASSVAQAAGIGELFFGEGSRLTVL.

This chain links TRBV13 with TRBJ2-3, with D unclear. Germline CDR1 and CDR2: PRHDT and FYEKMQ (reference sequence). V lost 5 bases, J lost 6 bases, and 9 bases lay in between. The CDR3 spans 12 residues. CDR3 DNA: TGTGCCAGCAGCCTCACCCCGGATACGCAGTATTTT. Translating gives CASSLTPDTQYF.

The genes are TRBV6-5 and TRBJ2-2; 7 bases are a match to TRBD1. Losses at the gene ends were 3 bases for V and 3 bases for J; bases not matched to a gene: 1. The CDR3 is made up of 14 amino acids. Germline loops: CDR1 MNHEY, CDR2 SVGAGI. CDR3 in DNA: TGTGCCAGCAGTTATCAGGGGGACACCGGGGAGCTGTTTTTT. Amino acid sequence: CASSYQGDTGELFF.

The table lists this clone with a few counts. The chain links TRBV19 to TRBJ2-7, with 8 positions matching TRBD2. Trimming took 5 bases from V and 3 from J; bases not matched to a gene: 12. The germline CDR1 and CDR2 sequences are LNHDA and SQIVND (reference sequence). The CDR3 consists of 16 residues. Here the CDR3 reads CASSSGLAGGIYEQYF. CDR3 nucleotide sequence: TGTGCCAGTAGTTCTGGGCTAGCGGGCGGCATCTACGAGCAGTACTTC.

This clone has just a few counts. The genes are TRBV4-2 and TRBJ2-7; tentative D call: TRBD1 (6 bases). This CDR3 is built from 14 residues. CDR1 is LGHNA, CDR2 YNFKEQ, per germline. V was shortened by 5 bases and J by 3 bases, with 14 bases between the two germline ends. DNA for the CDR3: TGTGCCAGCAGCTTACAGGGTAGGGACTACGAGCAGTACTTC. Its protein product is CASSLQGRDYEQYF.

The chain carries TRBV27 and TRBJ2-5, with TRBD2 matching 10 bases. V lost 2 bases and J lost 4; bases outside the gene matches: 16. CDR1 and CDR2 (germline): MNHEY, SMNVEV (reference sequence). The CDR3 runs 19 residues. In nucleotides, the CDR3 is TGTGCCAGCAGTTTAATTGGGGCTAGCGGGAGAAACTTACGAGAGACCCAGTACTTC. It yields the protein CASSLIGASGRNLRETQYF.

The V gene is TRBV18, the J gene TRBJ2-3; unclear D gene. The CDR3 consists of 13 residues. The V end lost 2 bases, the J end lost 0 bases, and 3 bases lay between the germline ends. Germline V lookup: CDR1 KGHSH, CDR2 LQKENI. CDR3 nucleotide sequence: TGTGCCAGCTCACCATCCAGCACAGATACGCAGTATTTT. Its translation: CASSPSSTDTQYF.

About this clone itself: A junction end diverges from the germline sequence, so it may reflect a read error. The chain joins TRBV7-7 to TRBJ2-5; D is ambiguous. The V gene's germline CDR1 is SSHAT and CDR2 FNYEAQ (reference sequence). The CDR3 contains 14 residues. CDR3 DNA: TGTGCTAGCAGCACGTACAAGAGACGAGAGACCCAGTACTTC. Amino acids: CASSTYKRRETQYF.

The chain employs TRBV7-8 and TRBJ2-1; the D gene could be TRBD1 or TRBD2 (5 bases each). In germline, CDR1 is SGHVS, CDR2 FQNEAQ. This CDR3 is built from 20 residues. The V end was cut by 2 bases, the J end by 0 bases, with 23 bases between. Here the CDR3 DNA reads TGTGCCAGCAGCTTAACCATTCTTACCGGGACCCGCGTCTCCTACAATGAGCAGTTCTTC. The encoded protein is CASSLTILTGTRVSYNEQFF.

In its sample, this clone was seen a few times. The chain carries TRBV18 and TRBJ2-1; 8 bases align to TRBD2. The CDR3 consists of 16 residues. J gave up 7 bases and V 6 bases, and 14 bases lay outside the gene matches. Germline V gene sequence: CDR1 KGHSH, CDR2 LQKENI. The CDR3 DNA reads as TGTGCCAGCTCGCTCCCCGAGCGGGAGAGTCGGAATGAGCAGTTCTTC. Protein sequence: CASSLPERESRNEQFF.

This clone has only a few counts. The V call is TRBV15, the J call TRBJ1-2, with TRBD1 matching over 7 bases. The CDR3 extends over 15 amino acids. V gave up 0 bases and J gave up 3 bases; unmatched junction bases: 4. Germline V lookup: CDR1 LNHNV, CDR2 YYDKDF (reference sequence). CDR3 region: CATSREIGGDYGYTF. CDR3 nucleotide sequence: TGTGCCACCAGCAGAGAAATAGGGGGCGACTATGGCTACACCTTC.